This TCR beta chain was profiled in a study of OX40 agonist ivuxolimab in advanced cancers. Study outcomes and limitations: The CD4+ and CD8+ T cells in the blood had expanded clonally by week 6 at 0.1 to 3.0 mg/kg. People who partly responded at 0.1-3.0 mg/kg had some of the least clonal expansion seen.

Generated by immunoSEQ multiplex PCR, the TCRdb table keeps only in-frame clones and is missing some. This sample has approximately 50,000 clones, with 70% to 85% found just once. This CDR3 is built from 12 residues. The germline V and J ends were trimmed by 6 bases and 3 bases, with 8 bases remaining between them. The germline V gene encodes CDR1 SNHLY and CDR2 FYNNEI. Points on this clone: What it recognizes is unknown.

The sequencing here drew on CD4+ or CD8+ T cells sorted from blood, taken in a trial of the OX40 agonist ivuxolimab. The chain links TRBV2 to TRBJ2-5; possible D gene TRBD1, 5 bases. This TCR came from an adult with an advanced solid tumor such as melanoma, head and neck, liver or kidney cancer. CDR3 residues: CASRTDEETQYF. CDR3 sequence (DNA): TGTGCCAGCAGGACAGACGAAGAGACCCAGTACTTC.